These T cell receptor beta chains were read from a single sample in a study of T cells in Graves' hyperthyroidism and ophthalmopathy. TCRdb re-analysed the multiplex PCR reads in MiXCR, keeping a single row per CDR3 protein. The data contain 500,000 to 700,000 distinct CDR3 sequences, 16% of them seen just once; the ten biggest clones take up roughly 18%. Sequences were obtained from blood. These receptors were obtained from a woman younger than 35 with Graves' hyperthyroidism. The CDR3 runs from the conserved cysteine through the conserved F or W. D genes are given only for firm matches. The size field is filled for only some rows; it gives once, few, many or a size class.

abundance: .
d_gene: .
len: 15
v_gene: TRBV29-1
j_gene: TRBJ2-5
CDR3aa: CSVARAGVPTETQYF
CDR3nt: TGCAGCGTTGCTCGGGCAGGGGTTCCCACTGAGACCCAGTACTTC

abundance: few
d_gene: TRBD2
len: 16
v_gene: TRBV6-1
j_gene: TRBJ2-1
CDR3aa: CASKRAPRLAPDEQFF
CDR3nt: TGTGCCAGCAAAAGGGCCCCTCGACTAGCCCCTGATGAGCAGTTCTTC

abundance: few
d_gene: .
len: 11
v_gene: TRBV20-1
j_gene: TRBJ2-3
CDR3aa: CSAIRGDTQYF
CDR3nt: TGCAGTGCTATCCGGGGAGATACGCAGTATTTT

abundance: few
d_gene: TRBD1
len: 16
v_gene: TRBV24-1
j_gene: TRBJ2-3
CDR3aa: CATSDWGQGGTDTQYF
CDR3nt: TGTGCCACCAGTGATTGGGGACAGGGTGGGACAGATACGCAGTATTTT

abundance: few
d_gene: TRBD2
len: 15
v_gene: TRBV4-1
j_gene: TRBJ2-7
CDR3aa: CASSQSSGDAYEQYF
CDR3nt: TGCGCCAGCAGCCAGTCTAGCGGGGATGCTTACGAGCAGTACTTC

abundance: many
d_gene: .
len: 13
v_gene: TRBV7-3
j_gene: TRBJ2-3
CDR3aa: CASSPRGTDTQYF
CDR3nt: TGTGCCAGCAGCCCTCGGGGAACAGATACGCAGTATTTT

abundance: .
d_gene: .
len: 14
v_gene: TRBV19
j_gene: TRBJ2-2
CDR3aa: CASSIVGTTGELFF
CDR3nt: TGTGCCAGTAGTATAGTTGGAACCACCGGGGAGCTGTTTTTT

abundance: many
d_gene: TRBD2
len: 16
v_gene: TRBV7-2
j_gene: TRBJ2-5
CDR3aa: CASSSSAPRGGETQYF
CDR3nt: TGTGCCAGCAGCTCCAGCGCCCCTCGCGGGGGAGAGACCCAGTACTTC

abundance: .
d_gene: TRBD2
len: 18
v_gene: TRBV18
j_gene: TRBJ2-3
CDR3aa: CASSPRGGASSRTDTQYF
CDR3nt: TGTGCCAGCTCTCCCCGCGGGGGGGCAAGTTCCCGCACAGATACGCAGTATTTT

abundance: few
d_gene: .
len: 15
v_gene: TRBV7-9
j_gene: TRBJ2-5
CDR3aa: CASSPPLAPGGTQYF
CDR3nt: TGTGCCAGCAGCCCCCCGCTAGCGCCAGGCGGGACCCAGTACTTC

abundance: few
d_gene: .
len: 14
v_gene: TRBV20-1
j_gene: TRBJ1-1
CDR3aa: CSAPSGGLNTEAFF
CDR3nt: TGCAGTGCTCCGTCGGGAGGGTTGAACACTGAAGCTTTCTTT

abundance: many
d_gene: .
len: 14
v_gene: TRBV20-1
j_gene: TRBJ1-1
CDR3aa: CSARAETEFTEAFF
CDR3nt: TGCAGTGCTAGGGCCGAGACGGAATTCACTGAAGCTTTCTTT

abundance: .
d_gene: .
len: 14
v_gene: TRBV9
j_gene: TRBJ2-5
CDR3aa: CASSVDAGEETQYF
CDR3nt: TGTGCCAGCAGCGTAGACGCAGGGGAGGAGACCCAGTACTTC

abundance: few
d_gene: .
len: 14
v_gene: TRBV6-1
j_gene: TRBJ2-2
CDR3aa: CASRGEKGTGELFF
CDR3nt: TGTGCCAGCAGAGGGGAGAAGGGAACCGGGGAGCTGTTTTTT

abundance: .
d_gene: .
len: 14
v_gene: TRBV5-1
j_gene: TRBJ1-1
CDR3aa: CASSLDLINTEAFF
CDR3nt: TGCGCCAGCAGCTTGGATCTGATAAACACTGAAGCTTTCTTT

abundance: many
d_gene: TRBD1
len: 16
v_gene: TRBV12-3/TRBV12-4
j_gene: TRBJ1-5
CDR3aa: CASSKLDRARNQPQHF
CDR3nt: TGTGCCAGCAGCAAACTGGACAGGGCCCGCAATCAGCCCCAGCATTTT

abundance: many
d_gene: .
len: 13
v_gene: TRBV12-3/TRBV12-4
j_gene: TRBJ1-6
CDR3aa: CASTPGTNSPLHF
CDR3nt: TGTGCCAGCACCCCGGGAACAAATTCACCCCTCCACTTT

abundance: many
d_gene: .
len: 16
v_gene: TRBV27
j_gene: TRBJ2-7
CDR3aa: CASSNYALDSSYEQYF
CDR3nt: TGTGCCAGCAGCAACTATGCCCTAGATAGCTCCTACGAGCAGTACTTC

abundance: many
d_gene: TRBD1
len: 15
v_gene: TRBV2
j_gene: TRBJ2-1
CDR3aa: CASRRPGQDDNEQFF
CDR3nt: TGTGCCAGCAGACGACCGGGACAGGATGACAATGAGCAGTTCTTC

abundance: many
d_gene: .
len: 13
v_gene: TRBV27
j_gene: TRBJ1-1
CDR3aa: CASSRREYTEAFF
CDR3nt: TGTGCCAGCAGTCGGCGGGAGTACACTGAAGCTTTCTTT

abundance: many
d_gene: TRBD2
len: 17
v_gene: TRBV5-8
j_gene: TRBJ2-1
CDR3aa: CASSRGSLAGGPNEQFF
CDR3nt: TGTGCCAGCAGCCGCGGCTCTCTAGCGGGAGGGCCGAATGAGCAGTTCTTC

abundance: few
d_gene: .
len: 14
v_gene: TRBV4-1
j_gene: TRBJ2-7
CDR3aa: CASSQEALTYEQYF
CDR3nt: TGCGCCAGCAGCCAAGAAGCACTAACGTACGAGCAGTACTTC

abundance: once
d_gene: TRBD2
len: 17
v_gene: TRBV28
j_gene: TRBJ2-2
CDR3aa: CASSPMGGRSYTGELFF
CDR3nt: TGTGCCAGCAGCCCGATGGGCGGGAGGTCATACACCGGGGAGCTGTTTTTT

abundance: .
d_gene: .
len: 15
v_gene: TRBV6-1
j_gene: TRBJ1-4
CDR3aa: CASTLDGSTNEKLFF
CDR3nt: TGTGCCAGCACTCTGGACGGCTCAACTAATGAAAAACTGTTTTTT

abundance: .
d_gene: TRBD1
len: 17
v_gene: TRBV4-1
j_gene: TRBJ1-5
CDR3aa: CASSQMVFRGLHQPQHF
CDR3nt: TGCGCCAGCAGCCAGATGGTTTTCAGGGGGCTTCATCAGCCCCAGCATTTT

abundance: many
d_gene: TRBD2
len: 15
v_gene: TRBV7-9
j_gene: TRBJ2-2
CDR3aa: CASSRGLASTGELFF
CDR3nt: TGTGCCAGCAGCAGGGGACTAGCGAGCACCGGGGAGCTGTTTTTT

abundance: many
d_gene: TRBD2
len: 14
v_gene: TRBV20-1
j_gene: TRBJ2-1
CDR3aa: CSARAGGGAREQFF
CDR3nt: TGCAGTGCTAGAGCGGGCGGGGGGGCACGAGAGCAGTTCTTC

abundance: .
d_gene: TRBD1
len: 14
v_gene: TRBV6-1
j_gene: TRBJ1-4
CDR3aa: CASLKEQGIEKLFF
CDR3nt: TGTGCCAGCCTTAAGGAACAGGGGATTGAAAAACTGTTTTTT

abundance: .
d_gene: .
len: 16
v_gene: TRBV9
j_gene: TRBJ1-3
CDR3aa: CASSALDSYSGNTIYF
CDR3nt: TGTGCCAGCAGCGCCCTTGACAGTTACTCTGGAAACACCATATATTTT

abundance: many
d_gene: TRBD1
len: 16
v_gene: TRBV28
j_gene: TRBJ2-3
CDR3aa: CASQTGTDSPTDTQYF
CDR3nt: TGTGCCAGCCAAACAGGGACAGACTCTCCCACAGATACGCAGTATTTT

abundance: .
d_gene: TRBD1
len: 14
v_gene: TRBV20-1
j_gene: TRBJ2-2
CDR3aa: CSAREQGDTGELFF
CDR3nt: TGCAGTGCTAGAGAACAGGGGGACACCGGGGAGCTGTTTTTT

abundance: few
d_gene: TRBD2
len: 16
v_gene: TRBV28
j_gene: TRBJ2-1
CDR3aa: CASSLSRWGGSNVQFF
CDR3nt: TGTGCCAGCAGTTTAAGTCGTTGGGGAGGGTCCAATGTGCAGTTCTTC

abundance: few
d_gene: .
len: 15
v_gene: TRBV9
j_gene: TRBJ1-1
CDR3aa: CASSAHGATNTEAFF
CDR3nt: TGTGCCAGCAGCGCCCACGGGGCCACGAACACTGAAGCTTTCTTT

abundance: .
d_gene: .
len: 15
v_gene: TRBV15
j_gene: TRBJ1-5
CDR3aa: CATSREGGSNQPQHF
CDR3nt: TGTGCCACCAGCAGAGAGGGAGGTAGCAATCAGCCCCAGCATTTT

abundance: many
d_gene: .
len: 17
v_gene: TRBV3-1
j_gene: TRBJ2-5
CDR3aa: CASSQEGVVRGRETQYF
CDR3nt: TGTGCCAGCAGCCAAGAGGGGGTTGTGAGGGGGAGGGAGACCCAGTACTTC

abundance: many
d_gene: .
len: 15
v_gene: TRBV10-2
j_gene: TRBJ1-2
CDR3aa: CSTREPDSQGNGYTF
CDR3nt: TGCTCAACGAGAGAGCCGGACAGCCAAGGGAATGGCTACACCTTC

abundance: .
d_gene: .
len: 15
v_gene: TRBV20-1
j_gene: TRBJ2-2
CDR3aa: CSASSRSRGTGELFF
CDR3nt: TGCAGTGCTAGCAGCCGAAGCCGCGGCACCGGGGAGCTGTTTTTT

abundance: .
d_gene: TRBD2
len: 19
v_gene: TRBV6-1
j_gene: TRBJ2-7
CDR3aa: CASRGTGGLAGGPHYEQYF
CDR3nt: TGTGCCAGCAGGGGAACAGGGGGACTAGCGGGAGGGCCCCACTACGAGCAGTACTTC

abundance: many
d_gene: .
len: 13
v_gene: TRBV6-1
j_gene: TRBJ1-5
CDR3aa: CATGKEGRQPQHF
CDR3nt: TGTGCCACCGGAAAGGAGGGGAGGCAGCCCCAGCATTTT

abundance: many
d_gene: .
len: 14
v_gene: TRBV7-9
j_gene: TRBJ2-5
CDR3aa: CASSRDPSGETQYF
CDR3nt: TGTGCCAGCAGTCGTGACCCTTCAGGGGAGACCCAGTACTTC

abundance: many
d_gene: .
len: 16
v_gene: TRBV2
j_gene: TRBJ2-6
CDR3aa: CASRKHTSSGANVLTF
CDR3nt: TGTGCCAGCAGGAAACACACATCCTCTGGGGCCAACGTCCTGACTTTC

abundance: many
d_gene: .
len: 14
v_gene: TRBV20-1
j_gene: TRBJ2-7
CDR3aa: CSARVERRTYEQYF
CDR3nt: TGCAGTGCTAGAGTAGAGCGGAGGACCTACGAGCAGTACTTC

abundance: few
d_gene: TRBD2
len: 17
v_gene: TRBV30
j_gene: TRBJ2-5
CDR3aa: CAWSTPPGLAGQETQYF
CDR3nt: TGTGCCTGGAGTACCCCGCCGGGACTAGCGGGACAAGAGACCCAGTACTTC

abundance: few
d_gene: TRBD1
len: 15
v_gene: TRBV14
j_gene: TRBJ2-2
CDR3aa: CASSQEDRDTGELFF
CDR3nt: TGTGCCAGCAGCCAAGAAGACAGGGACACCGGGGAGCTGTTTTTT

abundance: .
d_gene: TRBD1
len: 12
v_gene: TRBV2
j_gene: TRBJ1-4
CDR3aa: CASQTGVEKLFF
CDR3nt: TGTGCCAGCCAGACAGGGGTGGAAAAACTGTTTTTT

abundance: many
d_gene: TRBD1
len: 16
v_gene: TRBV7-9
j_gene: TRBJ1-2
CDR3aa: CASSLLGQDINYGYTF
CDR3nt: TGTGCCAGCAGCTTATTGGGACAGGACATTAACTATGGCTACACCTTC

abundance: few
d_gene: TRBD2
len: 15
v_gene: TRBV24-1
j_gene: TRBJ2-3
CDR3aa: CATGAGGPSTDTQYF
CDR3nt: TGTGCCACCGGGGCGGGGGGTCCTAGCACAGATACGCAGTATTTT

abundance: few
d_gene: TRBD1
len: 14
v_gene: TRBV9
j_gene: TRBJ2-7
CDR3aa: CASSADRVSYEQYF
CDR3nt: TGTGCCAGCAGCGCGGACAGGGTCTCCTACGAGCAGTACTTC

abundance: .
d_gene: .
len: 16
v_gene: TRBV15
j_gene: TRBJ2-1
CDR3aa: CATSRAGVATYNEQFF
CDR3nt: TGTGCCACCAGCAGAGCGGGGGTTGCTACCTACAATGAGCAGTTCTTC

abundance: few
d_gene: .
len: 14
v_gene: TRBV5-6
j_gene: TRBJ2-2
CDR3aa: CASSLVQVTGELFF
CDR3nt: TGTGCCAGCAGCTTGGTGCAGGTCACCGGGGAGCTGTTTTTT

abundance: .
d_gene: TRBD2
len: 16
v_gene: TRBV12-3/TRBV12-4
j_gene: TRBJ2-1
CDR3aa: CASSFLAGGQGNEQFF
CDR3nt: TGTGCCAGCAGTTTTCTAGCGGGGGGGCAGGGGAATGAGCAGTTCTTC

abundance: many
d_gene: TRBD2
len: 14
v_gene: TRBV29-1
j_gene: TRBJ2-3
CDR3aa: CSVDSASGRDTQYF
CDR3nt: TGCAGCGTTGACAGCGCTAGCGGGAGAGATACGCAGTATTTT

abundance: .
d_gene: .
len: 13
v_gene: TRBV11-2
j_gene: TRBJ2-5
CDR3aa: CASSLDTSGRQYF
CDR3nt: TGTGCCAGCAGCTTAGATACATCGGGACGCCAGTACTTC

abundance: .
d_gene: .
len: 13
v_gene: TRBV29-1
j_gene: TRBJ2-2
CDR3aa: CSVESSAAGELFF
CDR3nt: TGCAGCGTTGAATCGAGTGCCGCCGGGGAGCTGTTTTTT

abundance: .
d_gene: .
len: 15
v_gene: TRBV5-1
j_gene: TRBJ2-7
CDR3aa: CASSSVGANTYEQYF
CDR3nt: TGCGCCAGCAGCTCGGTGGGTGCGAACACCTACGAGCAGTACTTC